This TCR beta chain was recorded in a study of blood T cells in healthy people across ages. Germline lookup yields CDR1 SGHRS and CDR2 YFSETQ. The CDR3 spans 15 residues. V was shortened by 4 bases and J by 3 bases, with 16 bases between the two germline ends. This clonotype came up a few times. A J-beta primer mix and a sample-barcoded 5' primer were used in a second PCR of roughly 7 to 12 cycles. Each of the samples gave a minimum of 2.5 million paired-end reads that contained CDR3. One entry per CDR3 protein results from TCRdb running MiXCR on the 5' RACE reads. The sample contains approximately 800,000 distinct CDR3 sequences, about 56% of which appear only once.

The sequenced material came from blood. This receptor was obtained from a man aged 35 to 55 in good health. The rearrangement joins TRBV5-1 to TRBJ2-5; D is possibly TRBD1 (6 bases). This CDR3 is CASSRFGTLKETQYF. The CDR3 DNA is TGCGCCAGCAGCCGATTCGGGACACTTAAAGAGACCCAGTACTTC.